The T cell receptor beta chain under discussion was sequenced for a study of shared clonotypes between healthy human individuals. V shed 4 bases and J 6 bases; nucleotides not matched to a gene: 7. The CDR3 sequence is 14 residues long. Per the germline V gene, CDR1 is SGHAT and CDR2 is FQNNGV. This table comes from immunoSEQ multiplex PCR, and its TCRdb copy is limited to in-frame clones, with some not included. This sample has 2 million to 2.5 million clones; over 85% occur once, and the top ten carry about 0.41%. The chain recombines TRBV11-2 with TRBJ2-7; 9 positions match TRBD2. The sample taken for sequencing was naive CD4+ T cells from PBMCs. Subset: CD45RA+ positively selected. This clonotype was obtained from a man between 18 and 35 years old in good health. Some clones in this sample may be carry-over from other donors' samples. CDR3 region: CASSSFSGRIEQYF. The CDR3, as DNA: TGTGCCAGCAGCTCTTTTAGCGGGAGAATCGAGCAGTACTTC.